This T cell receptor (beta chain) stems from a study of CD8+CD57+ T cells in acquired aplastic anemia. Those patients picked for sequencing had displayed CD8+CD57+ cell expansion on flow cytometry. This clonotype was seen more than once but under ten times. Its antigen is unidentified. Investigators profiled TCR beta VDJ and CDR3 from genomic DNA template. TCRdb reanalysed the reads using MiXCR and keeps one entry per CDR3 protein. The table records 200,000 or so distinct CDR3 sequences, more than 55% of them present only once. Regarding the study as a whole: With respect to CD8+ Simpson's diversity, patients and controls did not differ significantly. Sharing between patients and controls was observed for around 30 CD8+ CDR3 sequences.

The CDR3 has 12 residues. Per the germline V gene, CDR1 is SGDLS and CDR2 is YYNGEE. V lost 0 bases to trimming and J lost 6 bases, with 7 bases between them. The receptor comes from a human donor with aplastic anemia. The sample was sorted CD4+, CD8+, or CD8+CD57+ T cells (not recorded which) from PBMCs. The chain couples TRBV9 to TRBJ2-7, with D maybe TRBD2 (5 bases). The CDR3 reads CASSVVGGEQYF. The CDR3 DNA reads TGTGCCAGCAGCGTAGTCGGAGGCGAGCAGTACTTC.